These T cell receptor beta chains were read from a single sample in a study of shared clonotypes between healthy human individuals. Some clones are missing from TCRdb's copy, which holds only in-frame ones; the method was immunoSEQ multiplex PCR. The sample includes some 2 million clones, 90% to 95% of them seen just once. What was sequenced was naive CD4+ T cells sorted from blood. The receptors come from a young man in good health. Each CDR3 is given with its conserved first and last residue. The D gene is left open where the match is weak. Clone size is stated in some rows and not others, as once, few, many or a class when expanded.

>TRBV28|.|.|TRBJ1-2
TGTGCCAGCAGTTTAAGACGCAACTATGGCTACACCTTC
CASSLRRNYGYTF
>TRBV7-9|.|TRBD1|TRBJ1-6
TGTGCCAGCAGCCCGACCGGGACAGATAATTCACCCCTCCACTTT
CASSPTGTDNSPLHF
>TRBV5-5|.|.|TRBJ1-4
TGTGCCAGCAGCTTGGGCGACTTCAATGAAAAACTGTTTTTT
CASSLGDFNEKLFF
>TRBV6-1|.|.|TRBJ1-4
TGTGCCAGCAGAAATTCAGGTGAACATGAAAAACTGTTTTTT
CASRNSGEHEKLFF
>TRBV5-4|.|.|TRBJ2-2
TGTGCCAGCAGCTTGGAAGGGTGGGGAGACACCGGGGAGCTGTTTTTT
CASSLEGWGDTGELFF
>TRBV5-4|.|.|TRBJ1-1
TGTGCCAGCAGCTTGGACAGGGCGGAAACTGAAGCTTTCTTT
CASSLDRAETEAFF
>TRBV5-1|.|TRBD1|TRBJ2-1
TGCGCCAGCGGGACAGGGGGAAACAATGAGCAGTTCTTC
CASGTGGNNEQFF
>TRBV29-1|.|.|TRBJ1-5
TGCAGCGCCTCTGGCGGTGGTACACAGCCCCAGCATTTT
CSASGGGTQPQHF
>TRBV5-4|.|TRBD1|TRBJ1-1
TGTGCCAGCAGCGGAGAAGGACAGGGGAACACTGAAGCTTTCTTT
CASSGEGQGNTEAFF
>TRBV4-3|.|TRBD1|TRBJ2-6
TGCGCCAGCAGCCACCCCCCGGGACAGTCGAACTCTGGGGCCAACGTCCTGACTTTC
CASSHPPGQSNSGANVLTF
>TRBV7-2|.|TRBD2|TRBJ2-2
TGTGCCAGCAGCTTAGTTGTAGCGGGAGTTGAGACCGGGGAGCTGTTTTTT
CASSLVVAGVETGELFF
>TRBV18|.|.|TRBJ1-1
TGTGCCAGCTCACCGCGGGGAGTCACTGGGAACACTGAAGCTTTCTTT
CASSPRGVTGNTEAFF
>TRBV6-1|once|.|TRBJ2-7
TGTGCCAGTGGGGCCGACTCCTACGAGCAGTACTTC
CASGADSYEQYF
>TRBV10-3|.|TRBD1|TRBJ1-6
TGTGCCATCAGTGGAGGGACAGGGATTAATTCACCCCTCCACTTT
CAISGGTGINSPLHF
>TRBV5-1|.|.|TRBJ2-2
TGCGCCAGCAGCTTGGCCGGGGCGGCTGGGAACACCGGGGAGCTGTTTTTT
CASSLAGAAGNTGELFF
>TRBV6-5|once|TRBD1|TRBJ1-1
TGTGCCAGCAGTTACCGGGGACAGGCGATGAACACTGAAGCTTTCTTT
CASSYRGQAMNTEAFF
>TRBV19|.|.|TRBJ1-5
TGTGCCAGTAGTTTGGGGTTCCAACTGCCCCAGCATTTT
CASSLGFQLPQHF
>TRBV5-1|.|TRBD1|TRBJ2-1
TGCGCCAGCAGCCCAGACAGGGATGGCAATGAGCAGTTCTTC
CASSPDRDGNEQFF
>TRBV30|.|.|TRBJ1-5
TGTGCCTGGTCTTCACAGTTGAATCAGCCCCAGCATTTT
CAWSSQLNQPQHF
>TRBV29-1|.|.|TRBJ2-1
TGCAGCGTCGACAATGAGCAGTTCTTC
CSVDNEQFF
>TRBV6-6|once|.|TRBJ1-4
TGTGCCAGCAGTTACGGTGCAACTAATGAAAAACTGTTTTTT
CASSYGATNEKLFF
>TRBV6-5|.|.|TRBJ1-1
TGTGCCTCCTTCCCTGGGGGCAACACTGAAGCTTTCTTT
CASFPGGNTEAFF
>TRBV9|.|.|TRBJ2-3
TGTGCCAGCAGCCTCGGGACTCAACTCACAGATACGCAGTATTTT
CASSLGTQLTDTQYF
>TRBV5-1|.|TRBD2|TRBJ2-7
TGCGCCAGCAGCTTAAAAATAGGGCCGGGGGGCGAGCAGTACTTC
CASSLKIGPGGEQYF
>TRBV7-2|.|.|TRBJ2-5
TGTGCCAGCAGCTTAGGGCAGGCGGAGACCCAGTACTTC
CASSLGQAETQYF
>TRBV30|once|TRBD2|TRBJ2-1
TGTGCCTGGAGACTAGCGGGAGGGAATGAGCAGTTCTTC
CAWRLAGGNEQFF
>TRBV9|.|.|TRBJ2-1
TGTGCCAGCAGCCCTGACACAAGATCTTACAATGAGCAGTTCTTC
CASSPDTRSYNEQFF
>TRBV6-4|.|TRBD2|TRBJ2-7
TGTGCCAGCAGTGAGTTAGCGGGGATACCCTACGAGCAGTACTTC
CASSELAGIPYEQYF
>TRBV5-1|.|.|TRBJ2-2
TGCGCCAGCAGCGTCACAGGCACCGGGGAGCTGTTTTTT
CASSVTGTGELFF
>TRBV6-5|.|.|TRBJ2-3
TGTGCCAGCAGTTACGGGACCGGCTGGGTGGATACGCAGTATTTT
CASSYGTGWVDTQYF
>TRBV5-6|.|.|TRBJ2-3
TGTGCCAGCACCATAAGACAGGGCACAGATACGCAGTATTTT
CASTIRQGTDTQYF
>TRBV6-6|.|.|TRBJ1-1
TGTGCCAGCAGTTACTACGGGGTCGTGGCCACTGAAGCTTTCTTT
CASSYYGVVATEAFF
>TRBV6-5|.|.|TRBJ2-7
TGTGCCAGCAGTCCCCCAGGATACTACGAGCAGTACTTC
CASSPPGYYEQYF
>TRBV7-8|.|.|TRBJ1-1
TGTGCCAGCAGCTTAGGGTCAGGGGTTGGTACTGAAGCTTTCTTT
CASSLGSGVGTEAFF
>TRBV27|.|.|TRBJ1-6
TGTGCCAGCAGGGGGCCGGGGGGCTATAATTCACCCCTCCACTTT
CASRGPGGYNSPLHF
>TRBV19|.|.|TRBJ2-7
TGTGCCAGTAGAACAACCGGGAGCCCCGACGTCGAGCAGTACTTC
CASRTTGSPDVEQYF
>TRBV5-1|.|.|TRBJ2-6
TGCGCCAGCAGCCCAGGGTCTGGGGCCAACGTCCTGACTTTC
CASSPGSGANVLTF
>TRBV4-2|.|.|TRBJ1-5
TGTGCCAGCAGCCGGGATACAGGGTCGCATCAGCCCCAGCATTTT
CASSRDTGSHQPQHF
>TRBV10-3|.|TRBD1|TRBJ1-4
TGTGCCATCGGGCAGGGACAGGGGGCTGAAAAACTGTTTTTT
CAIGQGQGAEKLFF
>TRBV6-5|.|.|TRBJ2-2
TGTGCCTCCCGCCTAGTGAGCACCGGGGAGCTGTTTTTT
CASRLVSTGELFF
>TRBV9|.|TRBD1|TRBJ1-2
TGTGCCAGCAGCTTGGGCCGGGACAGTAAAGGAGGCTACACCTTC
CASSLGRDSKGGYTF
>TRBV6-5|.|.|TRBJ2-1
TGTGCCAGCAGGGCAGGGTACAATGAGCAGTTCTTC
CASRAGYNEQFF